This section outlines one T cell receptor (beta chain) sequence together with its context. The target antigen is unknown. These data are taken from a study of shared clonotypes between healthy human individuals. The overall study: The donors, two women and three men, were aged 18 to 49. Overall study results and limits: Non-shared clonotypes displayed generation probabilities falling below those of clonotypes present in all four donors. Memory subsets generally showed smaller estimated richness than naive subsets did.

Germline loops: CDR1 SGDLS, CDR2 YYNGEE. Trimming cost V 0 bases and J 0 bases, with 16 bases left between them. This CDR3 spans 18 amino acids. Here immunoSEQ multiplex PCR was the method, and the copy in TCRdb shows in-frame clones only, minus some. The table has 2.3 million or so clones, more than 80% seen once; the top ten hold under 0.45%. Source material: naive CD4+ T cells from PBMCs. Subset defined: CD45RA+ positively selected. The rearrangement joins TRBV9 to TRBJ1-3; a possible D gene is TRBD1 (6 bases). The TCR was taken from a man younger than 30 in good health. Some clones in this sample may be carry-over from other donors' samples. The CDR3 DNA sequence: TGTGCCAGCAGCGTAGTAAGTACAGGGATAGACTCTGGAAACACCATATATTTT. Protein sequence: CASSVVSTGIDSGNTIYF.